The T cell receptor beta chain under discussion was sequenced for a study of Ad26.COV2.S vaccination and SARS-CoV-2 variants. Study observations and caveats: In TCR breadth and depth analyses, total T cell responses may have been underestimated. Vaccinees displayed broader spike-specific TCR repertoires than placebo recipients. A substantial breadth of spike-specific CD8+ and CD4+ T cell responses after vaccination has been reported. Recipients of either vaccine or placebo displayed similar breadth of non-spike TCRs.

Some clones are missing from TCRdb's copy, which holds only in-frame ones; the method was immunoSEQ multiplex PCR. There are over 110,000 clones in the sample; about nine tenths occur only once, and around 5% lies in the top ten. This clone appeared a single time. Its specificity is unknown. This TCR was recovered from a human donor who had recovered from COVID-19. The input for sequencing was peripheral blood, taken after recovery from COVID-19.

CDR3 sequence: CAQKGLGNTIYF. The CDR3 DNA is TGTGCCCAAAAGGGGCTCGGAAACACCATATATTTT. The chain carries TRBV30 and TRBJ1-3; possibly TRBD1 for D (5 bases). V lost 8 bases and J lost 4, with 12 bases in between. CDR1 is GTSNPN and CDR2 is SVGIG in the germline V gene (reference sequence). This CDR3 comprises 12 residues.